Presented here are 32 T cell receptor beta chains from one specimen sequenced in a study of T cell repertoires in cytomegalovirus infection. TCRdb re-called the reads through MiXCR, storing one row per CDR3 protein. The sample lists over 55,000 distinct CDR3 sequences; 20% to 25% were seen once. Antigens of these TCRs are unknown. This material consisted of CD8+ T cells from cultured PBMCs, taken from culture after CMV antigen stimulation. These receptors were obtained from a human donor in good health (CMV status not recorded). Some clones in this sample may be carry-over from other donors' samples.

The V and J genes are TRBV2 and TRBJ1-1; 7 bases fit TRBD1. The CDR3 runs to 12 residues. V shed 6 bases and J 10 bases; nucleotides not matched to a gene: 8. The germline gives CDR1 SNHLY, CDR2 FYNNEI. DNA of the CDR3: TGTGCCAGCAGGGAGGACAGGCGAGGAGCTTTCTTT. It codes for CASREDRRGAFF.

This sequence joins TRBV7-9 and TRBJ2-2, with a tentative D call TRBD2 (5 bases). Germline lookup yields CDR1 SEHNR and CDR2 FQNEAQ (reference sequence). The CDR3 extends over 16 amino acids. Trimming took 2 bases from V and 5 from J, leaving 15 bases between them. The CDR3 region has the DNA TGTGCCAGCAGCTTATTTTTTGCATGGGAGACCGGGGAGCTGTTTTTT. This gives the protein CASSLFFAWETGELFF.

This clonotype came up a few times. This rearrangement joins TRBV20-1 to TRBJ2-5; 9 nucleotides line up with TRBD1. The germline V gene has CDR1 DFQATT and CDR2 SNEGSKA (reference sequence). The CDR3 is 14 amino acids. The ends lost 2 bases at V and 5 bases at J; junction bases unmatched: 6. The CDR3 DNA is TGCAGTGCTAGATGGGGACAGGGCCAGGAGACCCAGTACTTC. Protein product: CSARWGQGQETQYF.

The rearrangement joins TRBV14 to TRBJ2-7, with D perhaps matching TRBD1 (5 bases). The CDR3 is 19 amino acids. V was cut by 0 bases and J by 6 bases, with 27 bases left in between. The V gene's germline CDR1 is SGHDN and CDR2 FVKESK. The CDR3 region is CASSQDREVITGLALEQYF. In DNA form, the CDR3 reads TGTGCCAGCAGCCAAGACAGGGAAGTGATAACAGGCCTTGCTCTCGAGCAGTACTTC.

The rearrangement links TRBV24-1 to TRBJ2-3; D may be TRBD1 (5 bases). The germline V gene encodes CDR1 KGHDR and CDR2 SFDVKD. Trimming left V 4 bases short and J 2 bases short, with 15 bases between. The CDR3 is made up of 16 amino acids. The CDR3 loop reads CATSDHQLGPTDTQYF. In nucleotides, the CDR3 is TGTGCCACCAGTGACCATCAGTTGGGGCCCACAGATACGCAGTATTTT.

This clonotype turned up a few times. The chain has TRBV7-6 and TRBJ2-6, with D tentatively TRBD1 or TRBD2 (5 bases each). The ends were cut back, 5 bases at V and 2 bases at J, with 10 bases in the middle. The germline CDR1 and CDR2 sequences are SGHVS and FNYEAQ. This CDR3 spans 15 amino acids. The CDR3 loop reads CASSRGEAGANVLTF. The DNA for the CDR3 is TGTGCCAGCAGCCGAGGGGAAGCTGGGGCCAACGTCCTGACTTTC.

The rearrangement joins TRBV7-8 to TRBJ1-5; D is unresolved. V shed 1 base and J shed 6 bases, with 16 bases lying between them. In germline, CDR1 is SGHVS, CDR2 FQNEAQ. The CDR3 consists of 16 residues. The CDR3 bases are TGTGCCAGCAGCTTAGATTTCCTGGAGATGGGTCAGCCCCAGCATTTT. Translation: CASSLDFLEMGQPQHF.

The chain has TRBV7-6 and TRBJ2-7; D unclear. This CDR3 is 16 amino acids long. V was trimmed by 0 bases and J by 4 bases, leaving 16 bases between them. Germline V gene lookup returns CDR1 SGHVS and CDR2 FNYEAQ. The CDR3 bases are TGTGCCAGCAGCTTAGCCCTATCTCCAAACGAGTACGAGCAGTACTTC. Residues: CASSLALSPNEYEQYF.

This clonotype occurred many times. The V gene is TRBV27, the J gene TRBJ2-7; D gene unclear. Germline-derived CDR1 and CDR2 are MNHEY and SMNVEV (reference sequence). V shed 3 bases and J shed 2 bases, with 5 bases lying between them. The CDR3 extends over 12 amino acids. Here the CDR3 DNA reads TGTGCCAGCAGTTTTTCTCCCTACGAGCAGTACTTC. As protein: CASSFSPYEQYF.

The chain employs TRBV7-3 and TRBJ2-2, with TRBD2 matching 7 bases. V trimming: 8 bases; J trimming: 5 bases; junction bases outside the gene matches: 8. The CDR3 has 14 residues. Germline values: CDR1 SGHTA, CDR2 FQGTGA. CDR3 sequence reads: CASAASGGTGELFF. CDR3 sequence (DNA): TGTGCCAGCGCAGCTAGCGGTGGGACCGGGGAGCTGTTTTTT. The whole variable domain, remainder taken from reference TRBV7-3 and TRBJ2-2, is GAGVSQTPSNKVTEKGKYVELRCDPISGHTALYWYRQSLGQGPEFLIYFQGTGAADDSGLPNDRFFAVRPEGSVSTLKIQRTERGDSAVYLCASAASGGTGELFFGEGSRLTVL.

Worth noting for this clonotype: Relative to the germline gene, one junction end is altered; a read error may explain this. This sequence joins TRBV11-2 and TRBJ2-1; no clear D. CDR1 is SGHAT, CDR2 FQNNGV, per germline. CDR3 length equals 12 residues. CDR3 protein: CARSLGNNEQFF. In DNA form, the CDR3 reads TGTGCCAGAAGCTTAGGAAACAATGAGCAGTTCTTC. The full variable domain, rest sourced from reference TRBV11-2 and TRBJ2-1, is EAGVAQSPRYKIIEKRQSVAFWCNPISGHATLYWYQQILGQGPKLLIQFQNNGVVDDSQLPKDRFSAERLKGVDSTLKIQPAKLEDSAVYLCARSLGNNEQFFGPGTRLTVL.

J is TRBJ2-7 and V is TRBV12-3 or TRBV12-4, with D unclear. The CDR3 has 16 residues. The V end lost 3 bases, the J end lost 2 bases, and 17 bases lay between the germline ends. CDR3 amino acids: CASSFTIDSATYEQYF. CDR3 coding DNA: TGTGCCAGCAGTTTTACAATTGATTCCGCAACCTACGAGCAGTACTTC.

In this sample, this clonotype turned up a few times. V and J are TRBV7-8 and TRBJ1-1, with 9 bases fitting TRBD1. V was clipped by 1 base and J by 4 bases; unmatched bases: 4. Looked up from germline, CDR1 is SGHVS and CDR2 is FQNEAQ. CDR3 length: 15 amino acids. The CDR3 DNA sequence: TGTGCCAGCAGCTTAGACAGGGGGCTGGGCACTGAAGCTTTCTTT. Encoded protein: CASSLDRGLGTEAFF.

This clonotype turned up a few times. V and J are TRBV4-3 and TRBJ1-4, with TRBD1 as a possible D gene (6 bases). CDR1 is LGHNA, CDR2 YSLEER, per germline. The CDR3 spans 16 residues. V was cut by 0 bases and J by 6 bases, with 14 bases left in between. For the CDR3, the DNA is TGCGCCAGCAGCCAAGATCTGGGGGCAGGGTATGAAAAACTGTTTTTT. Translating gives CASSQDLGAGYEKLFF.

With regard to this clonotype: At one boundary the junction diverges from the germline segment, which might be a read error. J is TRBJ2-7 and V is TRBV2, with 8 bases matching TRBD1. The CDR3 contains 15 residues. Germline V gives CDR1 SNHLY, CDR2 FYNNEI. CDR3 amino acids: CTSSEEGDRFYEQYF. In DNA, the CDR3 is TGTACCAGCAGTGAGGAGGGGGACAGGTTCTACGAGCAGTACTTC.

The chain couples TRBV27 to TRBJ2-1, with D maybe TRBD2 (5 bases). The CDR3 runs to 14 residues. Germline CDR1 is MNHEY and CDR2 is SMNVEV (reference sequence). V was shortened by 8 bases and J by 0 bases, with 11 bases between the two germline ends. The CDR3 bases are TGTGCCAGCGGTCTTACTAGCTCCTACAATGAGCAGTTCTTC. This codes for CASGLTSSYNEQFF.

This clonotype was seen a handful of times. CDR3 sequence (DNA): TGTGCCAGCAGCTTCCGTCAGGGTACAATGAACACTGAAGCTTTCTTT. Protein sequence: CASSFRQGTMNTEAFF. The chain uses TRBV11-2 and TRBJ1-1; possible D gene TRBD1, 5 bases. CDR1 SGHAT and CDR2 FQNNGV come from the germline V gene. This CDR3 has 16 amino acids. V gave up 3 bases and J gave up 0 bases, with 14 bases separating them.

A few counts support this clonotype. J is TRBJ1-5 and V is TRBV15; 8 bases align to TRBD1. The germline gives CDR1 LNHNV, CDR2 YYDKDF (reference sequence). The CDR3 is 15 residues long. Losses at the gene ends were 5 bases for V and 4 bases for J; bases not matched to a gene: 7. In nucleotides, the CDR3 is TGTGCCACCAGCGGTGCAGGGGGCTGGAATCAGCCCCAGCATTTT. Translation: CATSGAGGWNQPQHF.

This rearrangement joins TRBV12-5 to TRBJ2-1, with D perhaps matching TRBD1 or TRBD2 (5 bases each). Germline values: CDR1 LGHNT, CDR2 FRNRAP. The CDR3 consists of 14 residues. Trimming shortened V by 5 bases and J by 5 bases, and 13 bases separated the two germline ends. The CDR3 DNA reads TGTGCTAGTGGTCAGGGAGCGCCCCACAATGAGCAGTTCTTC. Translating gives CASGQGAPHNEQFF.

This clonotype was observed a single time. The V call is TRBV7-3, the J call TRBJ2-5, with D maybe TRBD1 (6 bases). Germline lookup yields CDR1 SGHTA and CDR2 FQGTGA. The germline V and J ends were trimmed by 2 bases and 3 bases, with 13 bases remaining between them. This CDR3 spans 15 amino acids. CDR3 loop: CASSLSGNREETQYF. CDR3 nucleotides: TGTGCCAGCAGCTTATCGGGAAACAGGGAAGAGACCCAGTACTTC.

This clonotype was seen a single time. The chain couples TRBV2 to TRBJ1-6; D unresolved. V lost 7 bases, J lost 5 bases, and 15 bases lay in between. Germline CDR1 and CDR2: SNHLY and FYNNEI. The CDR3 runs 15 residues. CDR3 amino acids: CASTPARSNNSPLHF. The CDR3 nucleotides are TGTGCCAGCACGCCCGCCCGTTCCAATAATTCACCCCTCCACTTT.

CDR3 nucleotide sequence: TGTGCCAGCAGCTTAGTTGGGGGCTTAGCCTACGAGCAGTACTTC. Residues: CASSLVGGLAYEQYF. The rearrangement joins TRBV7-8 to TRBJ2-7; the D gene is possibly TRBD1 (6 bases). This CDR3 spans 15 amino acids. The V and J ends lost 1 base and 2 bases respectively, with 12 bases between them. Looked up from germline, CDR1 is SGHVS and CDR2 is FQNEAQ. The whole variable domain, filled in from reference TRBV7-8 and TRBJ2-7, reads GAGVSQSPRYKVAKRGQDVALRCDPISGHVSLFWYQQALGQGPEFLTYFQNEAQLDKSGLPSDRFFAERPEGSVSTLKIQRTQQEDSAVYLCASSLVGGLAYEQYFGPGTRLTVT.

The rearrangement joins TRBV28 to TRBJ1-1, with 8 bases lining up with TRBD1. The CDR3 is 12 amino acids. Germline CDR1 MDHEN, CDR2 SYDVKM. V dropped 10 bases and J dropped 6; count of bases not matched to a gene: 7. The DNA for the CDR3 is TGTGCCATTCCTACAGGGGGATCTGAAGCTTTCTTT. It yields the protein CAIPTGGSEAFF.

The chain joins TRBV7-6 to TRBJ2-1; TRBD2 aligns across 10 bases. CDR1 and CDR2 from the germline V gene are SGHVS and FNYEAQ. V lost 2 bases and J lost 8; bases outside the gene matches: 15. The CDR3 runs 18 residues. The CDR3 is CASSLRSGGANYRDEQFF. For the CDR3, the DNA is TGTGCCAGCAGCTTACGAAGCGGGGGGGCCAATTATAGGGATGAGCAGTTCTTC.

The V and J genes are TRBV7-9 and TRBJ2-1; 7 bases are shared with TRBD1. Trimming removed 4 bases from V and 7 bases from J; junction bases left unmatched: 10. Looked up from germline, CDR1 is SEHNR and CDR2 is FQNEAQ (reference sequence). The length of the CDR3 is 15 residues. The CDR3 sequence: CASSSPGQTWNEQFF. The CDR3 DNA reads TGTGCCAGCAGCTCGCCGGGACAGACATGGAATGAGCAGTTCTTC.

This clonotype was counted a few times. The V call is TRBV7-2, the J call TRBJ2-7; D may be TRBD2 (6 bases). Trimming left V 1 base short and J 2 bases short, with 12 bases between. The CDR3 runs to 15 residues. Germline CDR1 SGHTA, CDR2 FQGNSA. CDR3 region: CASSLDGTGPYEQYF. The CDR3 DNA reads TGTGCCAGCAGCTTAGATGGGACTGGTCCCTACGAGCAGTACTTC.

This clonotype showed up many times. This sequence joins TRBV4-1 and TRBJ1-3, with D possibly matching TRBD1 (5 bases). Germline V lookup: CDR1 MGHRA, CDR2 YSYEKL. Deletions cut 2 bases from V and 9 bases from J, with 26 bases between. The CDR3 sequence is 18 residues long. In DNA form, the CDR3 reads TGCGCCAGCAGCCAATTGGGACCGTCCCCCTCCTCGGGAGGCACCATATATTTT. It yields the protein CASSQLGPSPSSGGTIYF.

Only a few counts were recorded for this clonotype. The chain has TRBV7-2 and TRBJ2-7; no reliable D call. The CDR3 totals 14 residues. Germline-derived CDR1 and CDR2 are SGHTA and FQGNSA. V lost 4 bases and J lost 1, with 11 bases in between. As DNA, the CDR3 is TGTGCCAGCAGCTCCTCGACGGCTTCCTACGAGCAGTACTTC. Its translation: CASSSSTASYEQYF. Variable domain in full (rest from reference TRBV7-2 and TRBJ2-7): GAGVSQSPSNKVTEKGKDVELRCDPISGHTALYWYRQSLGQGLEFLIYFQGNSAPDKSGLPSDRFSAERTGGSVSTLTIQRTQQEDSAVYLCASSSSTASYEQYFGPGTRLTVT.

This clonotype came up many times. The chain uses TRBV12-3 or TRBV12-4 and TRBJ2-3; TRBD2 agrees at 8 bases. The CDR3 extends over 13 amino acids. After removal of 11 bases from V and 5 bases from J, the junction contained 9 bases not matched to a gene. The CDR3 coding sequence is TGTGCCTCCGGGGGGGGTTGGGGAGATACGCAGTATTTT. It codes for CASGGGWGDTQYF.

This clonotype was observed a handful of times. This sequence joins TRBV7-8 and TRBJ1-1, with D perhaps TRBD1 (5 bases). The CDR3 is 15 amino acids. The V end lost 5 bases, the J end lost 0 bases, and 13 bases lay between the germline ends. CDR1 is SGHVS, CDR2 FQNEAQ, per germline. The CDR3 is CASSTVGTLNTEAFF. The CDR3 DNA reads as TGTGCCAGCAGCACAGTAGGGACGTTGAACACTGAAGCTTTCTTT.

The rearrangement joins TRBV2 to TRBJ1-5; D may be TRBD1 (5 bases). Germline CDR1 is SNHLY and CDR2 is FYNNEI. CDR3 length: 12 residues. Trimming pared 8 bases from V and 7 bases from J, leaving 12 bases between. CDR3 in DNA: TGTGCCAGCCGGGGCGGGGAACAGCCCCAGCATTTT. Amino acid sequence: CASRGGEQPQHF. Filled out from reference TRBV2 and TRBJ1-5, the complete variable domain reads EPEVTQTPSHQVTQMGQEVILRCVPISNHLYFYWYRQILGQKVEFLVSFYNNEISEKSEIFDDQFSVERPDGSNFTLKIRSTKLEDSAMYFCASRGGEQPQHFGDGTRLSIL.

This clonotype showed up just a few times. The chain is built from TRBV27 and TRBJ1-5; the D is unclear. V dropped 4 bases and J dropped 2 bases, with 12 bases sitting between them. Per the germline V gene, CDR1 is MNHEY and CDR2 is SMNVEV (reference sequence). The CDR3 sequence is 15 residues long. This CDR3 reads CASSSLPIGNQPQHF. The CDR3, as DNA: TGTGCCAGCAGTTCCTTACCCATAGGCAATCAGCCCCAGCATTTT.